This T cell receptor beta chain was recovered during a study of blood T cells in healthy people across ages. This clonotype was seen a few times. Its antigen is unidentified. The CDR3 length is 15 residues. Germline lookup yields CDR1 DFQATT and CDR2 SNEGSKA (reference sequence). PCR was performed a second time for about 7 to 11 cycles using a sample-barcoded 5' primer and a J-beta primer mix. TCRdb ran MiXCR on the 5' RACE reads and lists one entry per CDR3 protein. This table holds 450,000 to 650,000 distinct CDR3 sequences, about 24% found once. Study-wide results and caveats: While age rose, TCR beta diversity per million T cells dropped in a roughly linear way.

These records were also assigned to another study, of T cells of mothers and their children. Per that paper: Unrelated pairs and related pairs have their TCR recombination output shaped similarly by thymic selection.

The chain joins TRBV20-1 to TRBJ2-5; TRBD2 aligns across 12 bases. Judging by the DNA end, TRBJ2-7 fits better; the J call may be wrong. The material sequenced was blood. The source is a boy younger than 18 in good health. The CDR3 protein is CSARPTSGSSYEQYF. DNA of the CDR3: TGCAGTGCTAGGCCGACTAGCGGGAGCTCCTACGAGCAGTACTTC.